This T cell receptor (beta chain) emerged from a study of T cell clonality in common variable immunodeficiency. Broader study findings: Fewer deletions and N-nucleotide insertions were reportedly seen in common variable immunodeficiency TCR beta sequences. What drives increased CVID clonality needs T cell subpopulation sequencing.

Reduced serum IgG, IgA and/or IgM plus specific antibody deficiency defined CVID. The CVID group had some 15 females and about 29 males, mean age 40. Blood came from CVID subjects not ill and not taking immunomodulatory or immunosuppressive medication. Comments on this clone: The antigen remains undetermined. The read gets to within 3 residues of the CDR3 end, and the germline J gene fills in the rest.

The method was immunoSEQ multiplex PCR; TCRdb's version includes in-frame clones alone and lacks a portion of them. The data list roughly 7,400 clones, none observed once; roughly 22% falls to the top ten. CDR3 size: 12 residues. V gave up 4 bases and J gave up 2 bases, with 8 bases separating them. Germline loops: CDR1 GTSNPN, CDR2 SVGIG (reference sequence). The receptor was derived from a human donor with common variable immunodeficiency. The sequencing sample was made of peripheral blood mononuclear cells. The gene calls are TRBV30 and TRBJ1-1; a weak D match, TRBD1 (6 bases). The DNA read from the CDR3 is TGTGCCTGGACAGGGGAAAACACTGAA. This gives the protein CAWTGENTE. The entire CDR3 sequence reads CAWTGENTEAFF.